The 22 T cell receptor beta chains below all came from one sample that was sequenced in a study of cytomegalovirus exposure and HLA in healthy donors (dated by TCRdb to about 2017). Libraries were made using the immunoSEQ multiplex PCR assay. For the multiplex PCR, a mixture combining 60 forward primers for TCR Vbeta segments and 13 reverse primers for TCR Jbeta segments was used. TCRdb stores this immuneACCESS table with in-frame sequences only. Part of the clones is absent; in the studies checked, under half of the shortfall reflects unresolved V genes, and no reason is known for the rest. Here the sample has around 58,000 clones; around four fifths occur a single time. More than 5% of the sample comes from the top ten. Source material: PBMCs. These receptors all stem from a male donor in good health and CMV-seropositive.

This rearrangement joins TRBV5-4 to TRBJ2-7, with a tentative D call TRBD1 (5 bases). The CDR3 totals 14 residues. Per germline, CDR1 SGHNT and CDR2 YYREEE (reference sequence). Trimming pared 2 bases from V and 3 bases from J, leaving 12 bases between. CDR3 bases: TGTGCCAGCAGCTTCCAGGGTAAAGGCTACGAGCAGTACTTC. It specifies CASSFQGKGYEQYF.

This chain connects TRBV5-1 to TRBJ2-7, with D uncertain. The germline gives CDR1 SGHRS, CDR2 YFSETQ. The CDR3 spans 13 residues. Deletions cut 0 bases from V and 4 bases from J, with 8 bases between. Here the CDR3 DNA reads TGCGCCAGCAGCTTGGTATACGGGTACGAGCAGTACTTC. Its translation is CASSLVYGYEQYF. The full variable domain, completed using reference TRBV5-1 and TRBJ2-7, is KAGVTQTPRYLIKTRGQQVTLSCSPISGHRSVSWYQQTPGQGLQFLFEYFSETQRNKGNFPGRFSGRQFSNSRSEMNVSTLELGDSALYLCASSLVYGYEQYFGPGTRLTVT.

This chain uses TRBV4-1 with TRBJ1-2; 8 nucleotides align to TRBD1. J gave up 5 bases and V 0 bases, and 5 bases lay outside the gene matches. Germline lookup yields CDR1 MGHRA and CDR2 YSYEKL. This CDR3 contains 15 residues. The CDR3 reads CASSQDAGQGYGYTF. As DNA, the CDR3 is TGCGCCAGCAGCCAAGATGCCGGACAGGGATATGGCTACACCTTC.

This chain joins TRBV27 and TRBJ2-5; no clear D. The DNA matches TRBJ2-7 better at its end, which makes the J call doubtful. Germline-derived CDR1 and CDR2 are MNHEY and SMNVEV (reference sequence). The CDR3 runs 19 residues. CDR3 loop: CASSPITSDNGRISYEQYF. The CDR3 bases are TGTGCCAGCAGTCCTATAACATCCGACAACGGTCGGATCTCCTACGAGCAGTACTTC.

This clone was counted only a few times. This chain uses TRBV12-1 with TRBJ1-6. TRBV12-1 is classified as a pseudogene. CDR3 length equals 14 residues. This CDR3 is CASSLSSYNSPLHF. In DNA, the CDR3 is TGTGCCAGCAGCCTTAGCTCCTATAATTCACCCCTCCACTTT.

The chain joins TRBV6-6 to TRBJ1-5, with a possible D match to TRBD1 (6 bases). V was trimmed by 6 bases and J by 0 bases, leaving 15 bases between them. This CDR3 has 16 amino acids. Germline V gives CDR1 MNHNY, CDR2 SVGAGI (reference sequence). CDR3 sequence reads: CASSRQEISSNQPQHF. The DNA for the CDR3 is TGTGCCAGCAGCCGACAGGAGATTAGTAGCAATCAGCCCCAGCATTTT.

This chain links TRBV18 with TRBJ2-5; a weak D match, TRBD2 (6 bases). The germline V and J ends were trimmed by 4 bases and 3 bases, with 6 bases remaining between them. Germline loops: CDR1 KGHSH, CDR2 LQKENI. CDR3 length: 12 amino acids. The CDR3 spells CASSRLEETQYF. CDR3 DNA sequence: TGTGCCAGCTCACGACTAGAAGAGACCCAGTACTTC.

The chain joins TRBV4-3 to TRBJ1-2, with TRBD1 as a possible D gene (6 bases). The CDR3 sequence is 15 residues long. In germline, CDR1 is LGHNA, CDR2 YSLEER. The V and J ends lost 0 bases and 6 bases respectively, with 14 bases between them. The chain's CDR3 is CASSQEDYRDDGYTF. CDR3 nucleotides: TGCGCCAGCAGCCAAGAAGACTACAGGGACGATGGCTACACCTTC.

V usage is TRBV19 and J usage is TRBJ1-2; no definite D call. V was trimmed by 6 bases and J by 4 bases, leaving 9 bases between them. This CDR3 is built from 12 residues. Germline CDR1 reads LNHDA; CDR2 reads SQIVND (reference sequence). CDR3 residues: CASSQIFYGYTF. The CDR3 coding sequence is TGTGCCAGTAGCCAGATCTTCTATGGCTACACCTTC.

In this sample, this clone turned up once. The J gene is TRBJ2-5, the V gene TRBV6-5, with unresolved D. The CDR3 contains 15 residues. Trimming cost V 6 bases and J 5 bases, with 19 bases left between them. Germline V gene sequence: CDR1 MNHEY, CDR2 SVGAGI. CDR3 nucleotides: TGTGCCAGCAGATCCATAGCATTTGGGTTGGAGACCCAGTACTTC. This codes for CASRSIAFGLETQYF.

This chain links TRBV6-1 with TRBJ2-5; a possible D gene is TRBD2 (7 bases). CDR3 length: 16 amino acids. The V end was cut by 1 base, the J end by 7 bases, with 19 bases between. Looked up from germline, CDR1 is MNHNS and CDR2 is SASEGT. The chain's CDR3 is CASSEGGRAGAGTQYF. The CDR3 coding sequence is TGTGCCAGCAGTGAAGGGGGGAGGGCGGGGGCTGGGACCCAGTACTTC.

V gene TRBV7-2 combines with J gene TRBJ2-5, with no clear D. Germline V gives CDR1 SGHTA, CDR2 FQGNSA. Trimming shortened V by 2 bases and J by 5 bases, and 12 bases separated the two germline ends. The CDR3 is 14 amino acids. The DNA for the CDR3 is TGTGCCAGCAGCTTATTCCAGTTATGGGAGACCCAGTACTTC. This gives the protein CASSLFQLWETQYF. The full variable domain, in which reference TRBV7-2 and TRBJ2-5 provide the parts outside the CDR3, is GAGVSQSPSNKVTEKGKDVELRCDPISGHTALYWYRQSLGQGLEFLIYFQGNSAPDKSGLPSDRFSAERTGGSVSTLTIQRTQQEDSAVYLCASSLFQLWETQYFGPGTRLLVL.

Turning to this clone: The junction and the germline gene differ at one end; a read error may be behind it. The gene calls are TRBV5-1 and TRBJ1-4, with 7 positions matching TRBD1. The CDR3 has 14 residues. Germline V gene data show CDR1 as SGHRS and CDR2 as YFSETQ. Written as DNA, the CDR3 is TGCACCAGCAGCTTGACAGGGTATAATGAAAAACTGTTTTTT. Encoded protein: CTSSLTGYNEKLFF.

The chain couples TRBV27 to TRBJ2-7, with 11 bases fitting TRBD1. V dropped 10 bases and J dropped 3; count of bases not matched to a gene: 8. The CDR3 loop spans 14 amino acids. The V gene's germline CDR1 is MNHEY and CDR2 SMNVEV (reference sequence). CDR3 residues: CATKVGTGGYEQYF. DNA for the CDR3: TGTGCCACCAAGGTGGGGACAGGGGGCTACGAGCAGTACTTC.

This clone was found a few times. This CDR3 is also generated by other DNA sequences in the sample. This rearrangement joins TRBV9 to TRBJ2-7, with a possible D match to TRBD1 (6 bases). Germline assignment: CDR1 SGDLS and CDR2 YYNGEE. Trimming left V 0 bases short and J 0 bases short, with 13 bases between. The length of the CDR3 is 16 residues. The CDR3 coding sequence is TGTGCCAGCAGCGTAGGAGCTGGGACACTCTCCTACGAGCAGTACTTC. Translating it yields CASSVGAGTLSYEQYF.

This rearrangement joins TRBV2 to TRBJ2-5, with 9 bases fitting TRBD1. This CDR3 is 13 amino acids long. V trimming: 5 bases; J trimming: 5 bases; junction bases outside the gene matches: 3. Germline CDR1 and CDR2: SNHLY and FYNNEI. The CDR3 sequence: CASSWDREETQYF. For the CDR3, the DNA is TGTGCCAGCAGTTGGGACAGGGAGGAGACCCAGTACTTC.

The rearrangement links TRBV5-1 to TRBJ2-7, with 8 bases that match TRBD1. Trimming cost V 4 bases and J 7 bases; bases outside gene matches: 16. The CDR3 is 16 amino acids. The germline V gene encodes CDR1 SGHRS and CDR2 YFSETQ. CDR3 loop: CASSPAGGLGVLEQYF. The CDR3 nucleotides are TGCGCCAGCAGCCCGGCAGGGGGCCTGGGGGTCCTGGAGCAGTACTTC.

This clone showed up just once. This sequence joins TRBV7-9 and TRBJ1-4; D gene unclear. Germline CDR1 is SEHNR and CDR2 is FQNEAQ (reference sequence). V lost 6 bases, J lost 5 bases, and 13 bases lay in between. The CDR3 contains 14 residues. This CDR3 reads CASRRGFGNEKLFF. DNA for the CDR3: TGTGCCAGCAGACGGGGATTTGGGAATGAAAAACTGTTTTTT.

This clone was picked up a small number of times. The chain couples TRBV5-4 to TRBJ2-1; the match to TRBD2 covers 10 bases. The CDR3 spans 16 residues. Germline assignment: CDR1 SGHNT and CDR2 YYREEE (reference sequence). Losses at the gene ends were 0 bases for V and 6 bases for J; bases not matched to a gene: 6. In nucleotides, the CDR3 is TGTGCCAGCAGCTTGGAACTAGCGGGGACTTTCAATGAGCAGTTCTTC. Translation gives CASSLELAGTFNEQFF.

The chain employs TRBV21-1 and TRBJ1-3; the table's D gene call, TRBD1, was not cross checked with the DNA. TRBV21-1 is an annotated pseudogene. CDR3 size: 16 residues. The CDR3 DNA reads TGTGCCAGCAGCATTGCCACAGGGCACTCTGGAAACACCATATATTTT. This encodes CASSIATGHSGNTIYF.

The chain couples TRBV30 to TRBJ1-5; D not resolved. This CDR3 spans 13 amino acids. Germline lookup yields CDR1 GTSNPN and CDR2 SVGIG (reference sequence). The V and J ends lost 7 bases and 3 bases respectively, with 13 bases between them. CDR3 DNA sequence: TGTGCCTTTCGAGGGCCGGTCAATCAGCCCCAGCATTTT. This codes for CAFRGPVNQPQHF.

This CDR3 reads CASSLGTGRSTDTQYF. CDR3 coding DNA: TGTGCCAGCAGCTTAGGGACAGGGAGATCCACAGATACGCAGTATTTT. The rearrangement links TRBV7-7 to TRBJ2-3; 8 bases are a match to TRBD1. The CDR3 sequence is 16 residues long. V dropped 1 base and J dropped 2; count of bases not matched to a gene: 5. CDR1 and CDR2 from the germline V gene are SSHAT and FNYEAQ (reference sequence). Together with reference TRBV7-7 and TRBJ2-3, the CDR3 gives the full variable domain: GAGVSQSPRYKVTKRGQDVTLRCDPISSHATLYWYQQALGQGPEFLTYFNYEAQPDKSGLPSDRFSAERPEGSISTLTIQRTEQRDSAMYRCASSLGTGRSTDTQYFGPGTRLTVL.